This T cell receptor (beta chain) was sequenced in a study of cytomegalovirus exposure and HLA in healthy donors. Study-level results: The study assumed roughly uniform donor sequencing depth for presence/absence analyses.

PCR amplification relied on 60 Vbeta primers (plus 13 Jbeta primers). Here immunoSEQ multiplex PCR was the method, and the copy in TCRdb shows in-frame clones only, minus some. The sample shows under 120,000 clones, 60% to 70% of them seen only once. As concerns this clone: Its specificity is not known.

Germline trimming cut 7 bases from V and 7 bases from J; bases unmatched to any gene: 15. CDR3 length: 15 amino acids. Germline loops: CDR1 SEHNR, CDR2 FQNEAQ (reference sequence). This chain joins TRBV7-9 and TRBJ1-2; TRBD1 matches at 7 bases. The material sequenced was PBMCs. The receptor's source is a man between 25 and 39 years old in good health and CMV-seropositive. CDR3 coding DNA: TGTGCCAGCACCGCTCCGGGACAGAGAGAAGGTGGCTACACCTTC. Translating it yields CASTAPGQREGGYTF.